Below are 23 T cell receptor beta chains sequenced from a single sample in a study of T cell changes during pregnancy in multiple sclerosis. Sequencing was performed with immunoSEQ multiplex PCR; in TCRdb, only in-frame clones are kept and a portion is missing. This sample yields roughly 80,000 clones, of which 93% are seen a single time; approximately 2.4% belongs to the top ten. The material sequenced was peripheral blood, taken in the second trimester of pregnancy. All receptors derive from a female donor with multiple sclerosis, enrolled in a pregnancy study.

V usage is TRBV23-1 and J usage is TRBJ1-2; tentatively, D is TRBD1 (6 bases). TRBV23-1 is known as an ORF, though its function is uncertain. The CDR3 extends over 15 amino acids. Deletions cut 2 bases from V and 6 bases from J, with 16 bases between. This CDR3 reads CASSQLQGGKNGYTF. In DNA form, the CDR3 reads TGCGCCAGCAGTCAACTACAGGGTGGAAAGAATGGCTACACCTTC.

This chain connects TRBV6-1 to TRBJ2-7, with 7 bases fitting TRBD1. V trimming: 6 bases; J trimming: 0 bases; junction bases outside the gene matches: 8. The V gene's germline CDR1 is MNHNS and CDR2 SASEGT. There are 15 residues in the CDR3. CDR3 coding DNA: TGTGCCAGCAGCGTCGGGACAGCCCACTCCTACGAGCAGTACTTC. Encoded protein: CASSVGTAHSYEQYF.

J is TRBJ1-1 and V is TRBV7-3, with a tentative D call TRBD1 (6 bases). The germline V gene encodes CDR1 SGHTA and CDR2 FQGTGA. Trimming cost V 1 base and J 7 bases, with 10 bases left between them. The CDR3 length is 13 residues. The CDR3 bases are TGTGCCAGCAGCTTAAACCCGGACAGTGAAGCTTTCTTT. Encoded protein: CASSLNPDSEAFF. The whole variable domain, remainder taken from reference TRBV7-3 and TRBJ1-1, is GAGVSQTPSNKVTEKGKYVELRCDPISGHTALYWYRQSLGQGPEFLIYFQGTGAADDSGLPNDRFFAVRPEGSVSTLKIQRTERGDSAVYLCASSLNPDSEAFFGQGTRLTVV.

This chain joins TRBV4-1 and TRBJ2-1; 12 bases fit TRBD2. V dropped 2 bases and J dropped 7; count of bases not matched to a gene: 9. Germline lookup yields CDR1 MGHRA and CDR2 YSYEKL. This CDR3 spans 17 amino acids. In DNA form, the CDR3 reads TGCGCCAGCAGCCAAACCCCCACTAGCGGGGGGATTAATGAGCAGTTCTTC. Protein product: CASSQTPTSGGINEQFF.

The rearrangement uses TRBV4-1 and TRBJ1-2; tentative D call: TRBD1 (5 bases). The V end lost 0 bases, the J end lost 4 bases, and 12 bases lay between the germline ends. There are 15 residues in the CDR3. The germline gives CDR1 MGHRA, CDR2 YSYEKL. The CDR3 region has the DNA TGCGCCAGCAGCCAAGAATGGGGAGGGGCCTATGGCTACACCTTC. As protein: CASSQEWGGAYGYTF.

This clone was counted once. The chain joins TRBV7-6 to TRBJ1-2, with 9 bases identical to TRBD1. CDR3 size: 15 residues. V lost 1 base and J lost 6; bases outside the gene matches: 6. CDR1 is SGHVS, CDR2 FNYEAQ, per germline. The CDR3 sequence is CASSLGLQGADGYTF. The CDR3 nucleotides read TGTGCCAGCAGCTTAGGACTACAGGGGGCGGATGGCTACACCTTC.

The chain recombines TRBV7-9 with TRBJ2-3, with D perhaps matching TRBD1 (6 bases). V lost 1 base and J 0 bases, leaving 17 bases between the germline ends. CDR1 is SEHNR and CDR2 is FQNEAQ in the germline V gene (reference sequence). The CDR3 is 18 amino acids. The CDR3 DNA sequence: TGTGCCAGCAGCTTAGGTGGGACATCGGACGCTAGCACAGATACGCAGTATTTT. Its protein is CASSLGGTSDASTDTQYF.

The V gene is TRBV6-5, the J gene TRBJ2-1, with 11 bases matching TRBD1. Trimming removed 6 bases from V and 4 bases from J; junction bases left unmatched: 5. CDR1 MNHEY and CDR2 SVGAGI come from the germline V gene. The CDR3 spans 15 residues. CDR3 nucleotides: TGTGCCAGCAGATCGGGACAGGGGGTGTACAATGAGCAGTTCTTC. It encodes CASRSGQGVYNEQFF.

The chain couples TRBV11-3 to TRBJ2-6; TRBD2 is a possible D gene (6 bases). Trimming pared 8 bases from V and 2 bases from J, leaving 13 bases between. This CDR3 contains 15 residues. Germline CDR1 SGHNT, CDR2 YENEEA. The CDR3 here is CASSLGGAGANVLTF. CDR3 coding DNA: TGTGCCAGCTCGCTCGGGGGAGCTGGGGCCAACGTCCTGACTTTC. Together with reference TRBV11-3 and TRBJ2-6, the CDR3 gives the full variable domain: EAGVVQSPRYKIIEKKQPVAFWCNPISGHNTLYWYLQNLGQGPELLIRYENEEAVDDSQLPKDRFSAERLKGVDSTLKIQPAELGDSAVYLCASSLGGAGANVLTFGAGSRLTVL.

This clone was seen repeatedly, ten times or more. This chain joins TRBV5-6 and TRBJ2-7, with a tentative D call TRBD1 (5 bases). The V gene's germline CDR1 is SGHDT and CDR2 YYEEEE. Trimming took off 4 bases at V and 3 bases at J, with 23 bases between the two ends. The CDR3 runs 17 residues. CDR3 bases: TGTGCCAGCAGCGGGGAAATAATAGGGGCTCCGGACTACGAGCAGTACTTC. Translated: CASSGEIIGAPDYEQYF.

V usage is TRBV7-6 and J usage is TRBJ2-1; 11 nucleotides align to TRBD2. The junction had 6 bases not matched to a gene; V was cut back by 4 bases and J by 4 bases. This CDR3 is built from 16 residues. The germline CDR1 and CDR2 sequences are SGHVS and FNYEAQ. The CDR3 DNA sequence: TGTGCCAGCAGCTCTCCTAGCGGGGGGCGATACAATGAGCAGTTCTTC. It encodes CASSSPSGGRYNEQFF. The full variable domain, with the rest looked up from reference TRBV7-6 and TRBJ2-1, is GAGVSQSPRYKVTKRGQDVALRCDPISGHVSLYWYRQALGQGPEFLTYFNYEAQQDKSGLPNDRFSAERPEGSISTLTIQRTEQRDSAMYRCASSSPSGGRYNEQFFGPGTRLTVL.

The CDR3 DNA is TGTGCCAGCAGCTTATTGAGTGGTGGCTACACCTTC. Its translation is CASSLLSGGYTF. This chain uses TRBV7-2 with TRBJ1-2; D unclear. Germline assignment: CDR1 SGHTA and CDR2 FQGNSA. V dropped 2 bases and J dropped 7 bases, with 8 bases sitting between them. The CDR3 contains 12 residues.

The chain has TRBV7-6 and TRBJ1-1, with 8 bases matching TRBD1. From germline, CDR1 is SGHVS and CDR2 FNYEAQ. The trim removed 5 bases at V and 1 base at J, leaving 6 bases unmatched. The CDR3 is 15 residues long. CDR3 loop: CASSDTGTGNTEAFF. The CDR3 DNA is TGTGCCAGCAGCGACACCGGGACAGGGAACACTGAAGCTTTCTTT.

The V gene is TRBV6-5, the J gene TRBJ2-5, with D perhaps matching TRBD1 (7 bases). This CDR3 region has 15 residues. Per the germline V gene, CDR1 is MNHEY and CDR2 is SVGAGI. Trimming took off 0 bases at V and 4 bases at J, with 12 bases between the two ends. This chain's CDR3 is CASSYSRQGGETQYF. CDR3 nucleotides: TGTGCCAGCAGTTACTCCCGGCAGGGGGGAGAGACCCAGTACTTC.

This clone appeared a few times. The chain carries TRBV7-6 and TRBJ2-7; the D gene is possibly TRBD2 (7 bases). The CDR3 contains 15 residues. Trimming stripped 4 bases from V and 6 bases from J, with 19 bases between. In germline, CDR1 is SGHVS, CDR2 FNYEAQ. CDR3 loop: CASSSPGAGAGEQYF. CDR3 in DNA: TGTGCCAGCAGCTCCCCTGGGGCGGGGGCAGGCGAGCAGTACTTC.

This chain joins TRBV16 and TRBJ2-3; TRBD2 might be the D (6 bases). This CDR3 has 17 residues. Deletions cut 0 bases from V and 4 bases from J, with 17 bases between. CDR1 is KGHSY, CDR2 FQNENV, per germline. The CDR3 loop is CASSQSRGGTGADTQYF. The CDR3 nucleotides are TGTGCCAGCAGCCAATCTCGCGGCGGGACGGGTGCAGATACGCAGTATTTT. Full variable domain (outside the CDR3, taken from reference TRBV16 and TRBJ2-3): GEEVAQTPKHLVRGEGQKAKLYCAPIKGHSYVFWYQQVLKNEFKFLISFQNENVFDETGMPKERFSAKCLPNSPCSLEIQATKLEDSAVYFCASSQSRGGTGADTQYFGPGTRLTVL.

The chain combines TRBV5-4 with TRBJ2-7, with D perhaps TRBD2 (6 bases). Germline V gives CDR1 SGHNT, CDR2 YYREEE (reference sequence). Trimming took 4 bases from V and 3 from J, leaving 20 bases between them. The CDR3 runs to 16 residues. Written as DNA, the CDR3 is TGTGCCAGCAGCGTAGATCTCGCTAGCGAGGACTACGAGCAGTACTTC. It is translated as CASSVDLASEDYEQYF.

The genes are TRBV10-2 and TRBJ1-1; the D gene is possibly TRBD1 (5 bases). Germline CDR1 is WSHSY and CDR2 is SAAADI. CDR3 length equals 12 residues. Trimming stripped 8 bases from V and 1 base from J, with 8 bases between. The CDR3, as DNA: TGCGCCAGCGGGGGAGGGAACACTGAAGCTTTCTTT. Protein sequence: CASGGGNTEAFF.

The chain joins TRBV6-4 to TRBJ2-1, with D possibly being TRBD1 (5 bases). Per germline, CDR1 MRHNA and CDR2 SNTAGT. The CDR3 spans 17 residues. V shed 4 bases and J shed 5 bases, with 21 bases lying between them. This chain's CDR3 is CASSGPRRQSLHNEQFF. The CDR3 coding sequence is TGTGCCAGCAGTGGACCTAGACGACAGTCTCTTCACAATGAGCAGTTCTTC.

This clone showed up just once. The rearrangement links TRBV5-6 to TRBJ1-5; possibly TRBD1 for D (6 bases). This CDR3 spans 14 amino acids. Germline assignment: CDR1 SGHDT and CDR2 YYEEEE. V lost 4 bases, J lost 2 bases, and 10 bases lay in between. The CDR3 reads CASSGGGRNQPQHF. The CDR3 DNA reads TGTGCCAGCAGCGGCGGGGGGCGCAATCAGCCCCAGCATTTT. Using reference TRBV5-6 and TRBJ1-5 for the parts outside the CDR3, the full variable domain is DAGVTQSPTHLIKTRGQQVTLRCSPKSGHDTVSWYQQALGQGPQFIFQYYEEEERQRGNFPDRFSGHQFPNYSSELNVNALLLGDSALYLCASSGGGRNQPQHFGDGTRLSIL.

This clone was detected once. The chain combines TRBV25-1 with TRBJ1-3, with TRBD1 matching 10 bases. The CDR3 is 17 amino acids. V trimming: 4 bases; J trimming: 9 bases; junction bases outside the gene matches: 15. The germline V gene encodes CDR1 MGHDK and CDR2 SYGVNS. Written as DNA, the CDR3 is TGTGCCAGCAGTGCGGATGTGGGACAGGGGAGGTTAAGCACCATATATTTT. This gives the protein CASSADVGQGRLSTIYF.

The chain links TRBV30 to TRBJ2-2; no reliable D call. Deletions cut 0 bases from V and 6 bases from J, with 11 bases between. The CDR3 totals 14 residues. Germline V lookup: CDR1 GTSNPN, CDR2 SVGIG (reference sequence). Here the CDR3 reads CAWSVQIWPGELFF. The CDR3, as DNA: TGTGCCTGGAGTGTACAAATCTGGCCCGGGGAGCTGTTTTTT. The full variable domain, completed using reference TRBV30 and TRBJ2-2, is SQTIHQWPATLVQPVGSPLSLECTVEGTSNPNLYWYRQAAGRGLQLLFYSVGIGQISSEVPQNLSASRPQDRQFILSSKKLLLSDSGFYLCAWSVQIWPGELFFGEGSRLTVL.

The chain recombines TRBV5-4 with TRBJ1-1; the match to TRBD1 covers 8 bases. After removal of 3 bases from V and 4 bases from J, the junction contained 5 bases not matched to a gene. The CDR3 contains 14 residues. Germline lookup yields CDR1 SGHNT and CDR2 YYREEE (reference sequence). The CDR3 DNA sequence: TGTGCCAGCAGCTCCCGGACAGGGATCACTGAAGCTTTCTTT. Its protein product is CASSSRTGITEAFF.